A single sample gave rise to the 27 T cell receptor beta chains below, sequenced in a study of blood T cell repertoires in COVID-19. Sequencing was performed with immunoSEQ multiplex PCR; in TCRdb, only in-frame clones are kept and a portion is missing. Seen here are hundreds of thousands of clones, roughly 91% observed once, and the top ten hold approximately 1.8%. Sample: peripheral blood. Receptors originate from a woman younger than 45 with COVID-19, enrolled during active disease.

CDR3 loop: CASSGVMTAVDGYTF. DNA of the CDR3: TGTGCCAGCAGTGGGGTAATGACAGCTGTCGATGGCTACACCTTC. V gene TRBV2 combines with J gene TRBJ1-2; D perhaps matches TRBD1 (5 bases). This CDR3 is 15 amino acids long. V gave up 4 bases and J gave up 6 bases, with 18 bases separating them. From germline, CDR1 is SNHLY and CDR2 FYNNEI.

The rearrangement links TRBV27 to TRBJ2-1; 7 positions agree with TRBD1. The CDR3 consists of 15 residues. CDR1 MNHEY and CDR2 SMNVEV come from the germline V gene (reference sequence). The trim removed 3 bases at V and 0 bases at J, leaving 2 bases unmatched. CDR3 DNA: TGTGCCAGCAGTTTGGGACAGCTCTCCTACAATGAGCAGTTCTTC. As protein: CASSLGQLSYNEQFF.

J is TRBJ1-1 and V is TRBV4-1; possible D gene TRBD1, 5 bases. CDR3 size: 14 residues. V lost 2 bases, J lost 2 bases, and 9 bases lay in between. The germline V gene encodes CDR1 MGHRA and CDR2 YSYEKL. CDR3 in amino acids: CASSQNRLNTEAFF. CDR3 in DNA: TGCGCCAGCAGCCAAAACAGGCTTAACACTGAAGCTTTCTTT.

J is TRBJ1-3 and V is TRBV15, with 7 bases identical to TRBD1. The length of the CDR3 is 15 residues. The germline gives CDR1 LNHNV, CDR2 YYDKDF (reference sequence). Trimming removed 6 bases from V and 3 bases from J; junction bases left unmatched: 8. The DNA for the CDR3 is TGTGCCACCAGTTTGGACAGGAGTATTGGAAACACCATATATTTT. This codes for CATSLDRSIGNTIYF.

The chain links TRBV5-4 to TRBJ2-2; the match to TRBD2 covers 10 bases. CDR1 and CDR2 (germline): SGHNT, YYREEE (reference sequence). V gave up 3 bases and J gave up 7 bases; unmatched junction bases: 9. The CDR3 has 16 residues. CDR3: CASSSPGLANYGELFF. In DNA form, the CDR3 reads TGTGCCAGCAGCTCACCGGGACTAGCGAATTACGGGGAGCTGTTTTTT.

This CDR3 is CASSPMDRGNNSPLHF. For the CDR3, the DNA is TGTGCCAGTAGCCCGATGGACAGGGGTAATAATTCACCCCTCCACTTT. This chain uses TRBV19 with TRBJ1-6, with 9 positions matching TRBD1. CDR1 and CDR2 (germline): LNHDA, SQIVND (reference sequence). V dropped 6 bases and J dropped 5; count of bases not matched to a gene: 8. The CDR3 has 16 residues.

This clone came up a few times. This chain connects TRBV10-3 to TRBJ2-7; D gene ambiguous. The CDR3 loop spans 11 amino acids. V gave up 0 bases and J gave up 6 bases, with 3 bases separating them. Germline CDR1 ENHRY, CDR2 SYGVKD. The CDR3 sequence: CAISESIEQYF. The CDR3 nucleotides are TGTGCCATCAGTGAGTCTATCGAGCAGTACTTC.

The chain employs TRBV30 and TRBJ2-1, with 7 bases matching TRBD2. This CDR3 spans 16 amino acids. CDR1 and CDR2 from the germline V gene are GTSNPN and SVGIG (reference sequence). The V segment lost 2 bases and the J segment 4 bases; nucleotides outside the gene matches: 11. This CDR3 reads CAWSIRSAGQYNEQFF. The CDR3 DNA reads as TGTGCCTGGAGTATCCGCTCAGCGGGGCAATACAATGAGCAGTTCTTC.

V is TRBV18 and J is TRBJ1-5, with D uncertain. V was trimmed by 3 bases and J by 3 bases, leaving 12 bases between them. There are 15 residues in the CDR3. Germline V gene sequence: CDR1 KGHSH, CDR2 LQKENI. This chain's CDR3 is CASSPREVANQPQHF. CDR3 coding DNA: TGTGCCAGCTCACCCCGGGAGGTGGCCAATCAGCCCCAGCATTTT.

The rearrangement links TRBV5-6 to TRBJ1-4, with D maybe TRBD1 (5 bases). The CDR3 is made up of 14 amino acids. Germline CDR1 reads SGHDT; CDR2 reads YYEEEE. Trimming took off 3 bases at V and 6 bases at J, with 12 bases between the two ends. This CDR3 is CASSSPGLYEKLFF. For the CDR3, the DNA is TGTGCCAGCAGCTCCCCGGGACTGTATGAAAAACTGTTTTTT.

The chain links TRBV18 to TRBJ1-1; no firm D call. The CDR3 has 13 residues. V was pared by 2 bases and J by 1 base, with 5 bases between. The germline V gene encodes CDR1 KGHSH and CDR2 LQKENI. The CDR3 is CASSPGTNTEAFF. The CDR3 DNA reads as TGTGCCAGCTCACCAGGCACGAACACTGAAGCTTTCTTT.

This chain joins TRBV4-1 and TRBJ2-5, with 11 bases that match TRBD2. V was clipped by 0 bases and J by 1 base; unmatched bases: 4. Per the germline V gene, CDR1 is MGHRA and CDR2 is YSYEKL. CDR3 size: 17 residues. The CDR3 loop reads CASSQELAGGLQETQYF. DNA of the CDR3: TGCGCCAGCAGCCAAGAGCTAGCGGGGGGACTCCAAGAGACCCAGTACTTC.

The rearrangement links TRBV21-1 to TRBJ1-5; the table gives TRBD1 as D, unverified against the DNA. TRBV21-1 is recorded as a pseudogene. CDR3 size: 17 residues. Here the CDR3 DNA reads TGTGCCAGCAGCAAATGGTCGCCCGGGACAGGGGGTCAGCCCCAGCATTTT. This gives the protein CASSKWSPGTGGQPQHF.

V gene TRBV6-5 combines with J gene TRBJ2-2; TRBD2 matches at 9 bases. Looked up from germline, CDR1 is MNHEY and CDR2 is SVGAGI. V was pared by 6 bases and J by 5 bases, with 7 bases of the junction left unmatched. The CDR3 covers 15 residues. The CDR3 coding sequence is TGTGCCAGCAGAATTAGCGGGGGCCCAACCGGGGAGCTGTTTTTT. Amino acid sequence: CASRISGGPTGELFF.

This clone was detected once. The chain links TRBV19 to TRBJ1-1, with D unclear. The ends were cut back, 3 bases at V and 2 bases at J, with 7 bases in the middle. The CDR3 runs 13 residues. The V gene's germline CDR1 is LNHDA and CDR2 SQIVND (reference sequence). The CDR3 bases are TGTGCCAGTAGTATTTATGGCAACACTGAAGCTTTCTTT. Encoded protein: CASSIYGNTEAFF.

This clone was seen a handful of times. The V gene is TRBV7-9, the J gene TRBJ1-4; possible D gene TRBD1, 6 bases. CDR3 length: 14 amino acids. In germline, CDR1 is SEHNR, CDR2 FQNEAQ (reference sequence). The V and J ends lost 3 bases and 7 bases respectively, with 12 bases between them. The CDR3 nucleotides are TGTGCCAGCAGCTTGCAAGGGGGAAGTGAAAAACTGTTTTTT. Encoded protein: CASSLQGGSEKLFF.

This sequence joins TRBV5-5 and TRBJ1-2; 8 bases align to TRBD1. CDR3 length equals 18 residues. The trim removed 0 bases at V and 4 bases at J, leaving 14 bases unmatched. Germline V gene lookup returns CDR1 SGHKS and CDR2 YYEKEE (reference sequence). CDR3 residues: CASSLGQGADRGGYGYTF. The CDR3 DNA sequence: TGTGCCAGCAGCTTGGGCCAGGGGGCCGACCGGGGCGGCTATGGCTACACCTTC. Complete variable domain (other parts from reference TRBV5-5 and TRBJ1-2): DAGVTQSPTHLIKTRGQQVTLRCSPISGHKSVSWYQQVLGQGPQFIFQYYEKEERGRGNFPDRFSARQFPNYSSELNVNALLLGDSALYLCASSLGQGADRGGYGYTFGSGTRLTVV.

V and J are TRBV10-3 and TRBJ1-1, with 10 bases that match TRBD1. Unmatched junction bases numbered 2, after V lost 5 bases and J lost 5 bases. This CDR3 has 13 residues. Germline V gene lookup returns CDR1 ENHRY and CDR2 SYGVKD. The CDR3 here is CAISRQGATEAFF. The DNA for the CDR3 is TGTGCCATCAGTAGACAGGGGGCAACTGAAGCTTTCTTT.

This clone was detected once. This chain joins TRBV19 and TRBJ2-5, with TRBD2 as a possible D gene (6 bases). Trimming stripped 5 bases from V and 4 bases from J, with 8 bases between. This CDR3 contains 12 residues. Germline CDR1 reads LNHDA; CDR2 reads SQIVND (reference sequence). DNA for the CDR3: TGTGCCAGTAGTCGGGGGACAGAGACCCAGTACTTC. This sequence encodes CASSRGTETQYF.

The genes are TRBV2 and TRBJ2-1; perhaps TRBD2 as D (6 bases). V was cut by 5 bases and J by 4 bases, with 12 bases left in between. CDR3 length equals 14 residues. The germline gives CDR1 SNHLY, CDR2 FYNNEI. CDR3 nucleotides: TGTGCCAGCAGTCTCACCGGGACTTACAATGAGCAGTTCTTC. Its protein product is CASSLTGTYNEQFF.

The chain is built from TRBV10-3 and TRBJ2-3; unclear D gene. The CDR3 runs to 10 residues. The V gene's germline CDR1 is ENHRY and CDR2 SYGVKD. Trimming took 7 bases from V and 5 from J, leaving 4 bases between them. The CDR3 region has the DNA TGTGCCATCACCCGAGATACGCAGTATTTT. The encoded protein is CAITRDTQYF.

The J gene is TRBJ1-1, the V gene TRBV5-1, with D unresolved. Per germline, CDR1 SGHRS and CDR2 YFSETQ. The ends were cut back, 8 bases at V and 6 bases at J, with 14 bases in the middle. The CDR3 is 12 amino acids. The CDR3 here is CASTFSGAEAFF. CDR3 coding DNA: TGCGCCAGTACCTTCTCCGGAGCTGAAGCTTTCTTT.

This CDR3 reads CASSQVAEETQYF. The CDR3 DNA sequence: TGTGCCAGCAGCCAAGTAGCGGAAGAGACCCAGTACTTC. The chain is built from TRBV3-1 (or the pseudogene TRBV3-2) and TRBJ2-5; possibly TRBD2 for D (6 bases). Germline values: CDR1 LGHDT, CDR2 YNNKEL (reference sequence). Between the trimmed V and J ends, which lost 1 base and 3 bases, there was a span of 6 bases. The CDR3 extends over 13 amino acids.

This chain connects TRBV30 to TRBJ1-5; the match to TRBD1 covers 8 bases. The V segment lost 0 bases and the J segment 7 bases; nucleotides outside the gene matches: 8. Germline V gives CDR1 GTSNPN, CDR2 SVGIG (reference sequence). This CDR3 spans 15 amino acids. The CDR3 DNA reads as TGTGCCTGGAGTGTCGGACAGGGTAGGGGCCAGCCCCAGCATTTT. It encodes CAWSVGQGRGQPQHF.

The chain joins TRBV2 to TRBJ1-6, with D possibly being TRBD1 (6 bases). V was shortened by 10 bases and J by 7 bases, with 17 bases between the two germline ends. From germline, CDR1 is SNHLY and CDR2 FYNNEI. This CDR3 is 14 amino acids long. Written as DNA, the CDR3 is TGTGCCACCCAACTCCGGACAGCCAATTCACCCCTCCACTTT. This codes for CATQLRTANSPLHF.

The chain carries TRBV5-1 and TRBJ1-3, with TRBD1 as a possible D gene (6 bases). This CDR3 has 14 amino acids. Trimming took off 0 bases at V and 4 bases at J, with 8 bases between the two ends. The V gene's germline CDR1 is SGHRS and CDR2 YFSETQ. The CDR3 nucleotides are TGCGCCAGCAGCTTGGGACAGGAGGGAAACACCATATATTTT. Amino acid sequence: CASSLGQEGNTIYF. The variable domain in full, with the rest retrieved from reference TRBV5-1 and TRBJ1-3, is KAGVTQTPRYLIKTRGQQVTLSCSPISGHRSVSWYQQTPGQGLQFLFEYFSETQRNKGNFPGRFSGRQFSNSRSEMNVSTLELGDSALYLCASSLGQEGNTIYFGEGSWLTVV.

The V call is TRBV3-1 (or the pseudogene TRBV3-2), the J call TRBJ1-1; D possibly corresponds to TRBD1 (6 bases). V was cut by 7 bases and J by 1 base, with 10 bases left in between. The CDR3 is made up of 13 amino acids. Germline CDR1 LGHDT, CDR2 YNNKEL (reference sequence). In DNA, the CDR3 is TGTGCCAGCACCAGGGGCGCGAACACTGAAGCTTTCTTT. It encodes CASTRGANTEAFF.